The 19 T cell receptor beta chains given below trace back to one sample, sequenced in a study of early T cells in non-severe SARS-CoV-2 infection. Each CDR3 protein is one row after TCRdb ran MiXCR on the 5' RACE reads. The table shows 68,000 or so distinct CDR3 sequences, with roughly 13% occurring only once. The material sequenced was whole blood. The origin of the receptors is an adult who was a healthcare worker with PCR-confirmed SARS-CoV-2 infection or an uninfected control (not recorded which).

This clonotype was recorded at least ten times. The chain joins TRBV6-6 to TRBJ2-1, with 9 bases fitting TRBD1. V trimming: 4 bases; J trimming: 0 bases; junction bases outside the gene matches: 16. The germline gives CDR1 MNHNY, CDR2 SVGAGI (reference sequence). The CDR3 sequence is 20 residues long. The CDR3 region is CASSSPSGTGPSSSYNEQFF. The CDR3 DNA reads TGTGCCAGCAGTTCCCCCTCCGGGACAGGGCCCTCAAGCTCCTACAATGAGCAGTTCTTC.

V is TRBV25-1 and J is TRBJ2-5, with 8 bases aligning to TRBD1. CDR1 is MGHDK, CDR2 SYGVNS, per germline. The CDR3 has 14 residues. V shed 7 bases and J 5 bases; nucleotides not matched to a gene: 9. Written as DNA, the CDR3 is TGTGCCAGCACCGGACAGGGACCCCCGGAGACCCAGTACTTC. Its protein is CASTGQGPPETQYF.

The V call is TRBV12-3 or TRBV12-4, the J call TRBJ1-2; 7 nucleotides agree with TRBD1. The CDR3 runs 15 residues. Unmatched junction bases numbered 11, after V lost 6 bases and J lost 4 bases. In nucleotides, the CDR3 is TGTGCCAGCAGCTTGACCCCGGGACAGACCTATGGCTACACCTTC. It specifies CASSLTPGQTYGYTF.

This clonotype was found many times. This chain uses TRBV20-1 with TRBJ1-5; D gene uncertain. CDR1 is DFQATT, CDR2 SNEGSKA, per germline (reference sequence). This CDR3 comprises 14 residues. The ends were cut back, 6 bases at V and 0 bases at J, with 12 bases in the middle. The CDR3 sequence: CSAPDKHSNQPQHF. CDR3 DNA sequence: TGCAGTGCCCCCGACAAACATAGCAATCAGCCCCAGCATTTT.

This clonotype came up many times. This chain connects TRBV5-1 to TRBJ2-6; TRBD1 agrees at 10 bases. From germline, CDR1 is SGHRS and CDR2 YFSETQ. The CDR3 runs 19 residues. The V gene end was trimmed by 2 bases and the J gene end by 3 bases; junction bases not matched to a gene: 11. As DNA, the CDR3 is TGCGCCAGCAGCTTTGGCGGGACAGGGGTTCTTCTTGGGGCCAACGTCCTGACTTTC. Its translation: CASSFGGTGVLLGANVLTF.

The table lists this clonotype with many counts. This chain connects TRBV7-6 to TRBJ1-2; TRBD1 aligns across 7 bases. V lost 2 bases and J lost 6; bases outside the gene matches: 9. Per germline, CDR1 SGHVS and CDR2 FNYEAQ. The CDR3 covers 15 residues. The CDR3 spells CASSLSLAGTDGYTF. In nucleotides, the CDR3 is TGTGCCAGCAGCTTAAGTTTGGCGGGGACAGATGGCTACACCTTC.

This clonotype was counted between two and nine times. The J gene is TRBJ1-3, the V gene TRBV6-6; D possibly corresponds to TRBD1 (5 bases). Germline V gives CDR1 MNHNY, CDR2 SVGAGI (reference sequence). The CDR3 length is 16 residues. The ends were cut back, 2 bases at V and 2 bases at J, with 13 bases in the middle. CDR3 DNA sequence: TGTGCCAGCAGTTACGGTGGCAGGGTGGCTGGAAACACCATATATTTT. It translates to CASSYGGRVAGNTIYF.

This clonotype was recorded many times. The V and J genes are TRBV12-3 or TRBV12-4 and TRBJ2-7; the match to TRBD2 covers 7 bases. Trimming took 4 bases from V and 6 from J; bases not matched to a gene: 6. The CDR3 is 13 residues long. In nucleotides, the CDR3 is TGTGCCAGCAGTTCCGCGGGGAGGGGCGAGCAGTACTTC. Its protein is CASSSAGRGEQYF.

In its sample, this clonotype was seen many times. The genes are TRBV9 and TRBJ2-5; 9 positions agree with TRBD1. This CDR3 comprises 15 residues. V dropped 4 bases and J dropped 1; count of bases not matched to a gene: 5. Germline-derived CDR1 and CDR2 are SGDLS and YYNGEE. The CDR3 spells CASSSGQGPQETQYF. The CDR3, as DNA: TGTGCCAGCAGCTCCGGACAGGGGCCCCAAGAGACCCAGTACTTC.

This clonotype came up many times. The chain carries TRBV29-1 and TRBJ1-2, with a weak D call TRBD1 (6 bases). The CDR3 runs 13 residues. V lost 7 bases, J lost 6 bases, and 18 bases lay in between. CDR1 and CDR2 (germline): SQVTM, ANQGSEA. The CDR3 reads CSAWGTNEDGYTF. The CDR3 DNA reads as TGCAGCGCGTGGGGGACAAATGAGGATGGCTACACCTTC.

The J gene is TRBJ1-4, the V gene TRBV30; TRBD1 might be the D (6 bases). Per germline, CDR1 GTSNPN and CDR2 SVGIG (reference sequence). The CDR3 has 15 residues. Trimming took off 3 bases at V and 7 bases at J, with 18 bases between the two ends. DNA for the CDR3: TGTGCCTGGAGGGACCCGGGGGGGGCCTTTGAAAAACTGTTTTTT. Its translation: CAWRDPGGAFEKLFF.

The chain recombines TRBV5-1 with TRBJ2-3, with D perhaps TRBD1 (5 bases). V lost 5 bases and J lost 5, with 15 bases in between. The CDR3 has 14 amino acids. CDR1 is SGHRS, CDR2 YFSETQ, per germline. The CDR3 DNA is TGCGCCAGCAGTCCCGACAGAGGTAAAGATACGCAGTATTTT. Translation gives CASSPDRGKDTQYF.

The J gene is TRBJ1-4, the V gene TRBV20-1; TRBD1 is a possible D gene (6 bases). This CDR3 has 13 amino acids. V dropped 4 bases and J dropped 7 bases, with 13 bases sitting between them. Per germline, CDR1 DFQATT and CDR2 SNEGSKA (reference sequence). DNA for the CDR3: TGCAGTGCTAAACAGGGAGGGATTGAAAAACTGTTTTTT. It translates to CSAKQGGIEKLFF.

A word on this clonotype: A single base separates this from a much larger clone, so it may be a read error. The chain is built from TRBV5-4 and TRBJ1-2; 10 bases are shared with TRBD1. CDR1 and CDR2 from the germline V gene are SGHNT and YYREEE (reference sequence). The CDR3 is 15 amino acids. CDR3 region: CVSSTDRGRMTGYTF. The CDR3 nucleotides read TGTGTCAGCAGCACTGACAGGGGGCGGATGACGGGCTACACCTTC. The full variable domain, with the rest looked up from reference TRBV5-4 and TRBJ1-2, is ETGVTQSPTHLIKTRGQQVTLRCSSQSGHNTVSWYQQALGQGPQFIFQYYREEENGRGNFPPRFSGLQFPNYSSELNVNALELDDSALYLCVSSTDRGRMTGYTFGSGTRLTVV.

V and J are TRBV5-1 and TRBJ2-2; weak D call: TRBD2 (5 bases). The CDR3 sequence is 15 residues long. Germline V gene sequence: CDR1 SGHRS, CDR2 YFSETQ. V lost 2 bases and J lost 7, with 15 bases in between. The CDR3 bases are TGCGCCAGCAGCTTTTGGACGGAGGCAGGCGGGGAGCTGTTTTTT. Translation gives CASSFWTEAGGELFF.

J is TRBJ2-7 and V is TRBV24-1, with TRBD1 identical over 7 bases. The V gene end was trimmed by 1 base and the J gene end by 5 bases; junction bases not matched to a gene: 4. The CDR3 extends over 14 amino acids. Germline values: CDR1 KGHDR, CDR2 SFDVKD. In nucleotides, the CDR3 is TGTGCCACCAGTGATTTCAGGGGGAAGAACGAGCAGTACTTC. Translated: CATSDFRGKNEQYF.

This chain connects TRBV9 to TRBJ2-3; D unresolved. V was clipped by 0 bases and J by 3 bases, with 8 bases between them. This CDR3 has 14 amino acids. The germline V gene has CDR1 SGDLS and CDR2 YYNGEE. The CDR3 is CASSVGRGTDTQYF. The CDR3 DNA follows: TGTGCCAGCAGCGTAGGCCGCGGAACAGATACGCAGTATTTT.

At least ten counts were recorded for this clonotype. The chain links TRBV4-1 to TRBJ1-3; a possible D gene is TRBD1 (5 bases). V lost 0 bases and J 0 bases, leaving 12 bases between the germline ends. CDR3 length: 17 residues. Germline V gives CDR1 MGHRA, CDR2 YSYEKL. As DNA, the CDR3 is TGCGCCAGCAGCCAAGACGGGGCACTTTTCTCTGGAAACACCATATATTTT. Translating gives CASSQDGALFSGNTIYF.

This clonotype was recorded at least ten times. The CDR3, as DNA: TGCGCCAGCAGGCTCGGACTAGCGGGAGTTACCTCCTACGAGCAGTACTTC. Amino acids: CASRLGLAGVTSYEQYF. The J gene is TRBJ2-7, the V gene TRBV5-1; 13 bases map to TRBD2. The CDR3 has 17 amino acids. V shed 5 bases, J shed 0 bases, and the junction held 8 bases outside the gene matches. The germline CDR1 and CDR2 sequences are SGHRS and YFSETQ.